This record covers a single T cell receptor beta chain. Assay used: immunoSEQ multiplex PCR; TCRdb lists only in-frame clones, some missing. The table has approximately 120,000 clones, approximately 90% seen once; the top ten hold more than 3.5%. This specimen comes from a study of T cell responses to AZD1222 COVID-19 vaccine. The germline gives CDR1 LGHDT, CDR2 YNNKEL (reference sequence). Trimming cost V 4 bases and J 7 bases, with 11 bases left between them. CDR3 length: 13 residues. The chain combines TRBV3-1 (or the pseudogene TRBV3-2) with TRBJ1-5; D call uncertain. The sample in question was peripheral blood, obtained on day 0 of AZD1222 vaccination. This TCR came from an adult in good health. CDR3 DNA: TGTGCCAGCAGCCTTTCTCGTTGGCAGCCCCAGCATTTT. Translated, it gives CASSLSRWQPQHF.